The text below deals with one T cell receptor beta chain. Collection occurred without any documented infections or immune events in donors. The data are from a study of identifying expanded T cells in peripheral blood. Only in-frame clones appear in the TCRdb table, and some are missing; sequencing was by immunoSEQ multiplex PCR. Of tens of thousands of clones in the sample, approximately 85% are singletons; the top ten hold approximately 5.3%. Unmatched junction bases numbered 6, after V lost 7 bases and J lost 2 bases. The CDR3 contains 15 residues. Germline CDR1 is LNHDA and CDR2 is SQIVND (reference sequence).

This TCR was recovered from a person between 18 and 69 years old in good health. The sequencing input was blood. The chain uses TRBV19 and TRBJ2-1; 9 positions match TRBD1. CDR3 DNA: TGTGCCAGTACCTCCGGGACAGGGACCTACAATGAGCAGTTCTTC. Translated: CASTSGTGTYNEQFF.